This T cell receptor (beta chain) emerged from a study of CD8 T cells in Susac syndrome. When the RNA was reverse transcribed, random hexamers were used with an input of roughly 0.45 to 1 ug. One entry per CDR3 protein, called by TCRdb with MiXCR from the immunoSEQ multiplex PCR reads. The data show around 170,000 distinct CDR3 sequences, roughly 94% seen once. This CDR3 spans 13 amino acids. V dropped 1 base and J dropped 4 bases, with 8 bases sitting between them. CDR1 SGHRS and CDR2 YFSETQ come from the germline V gene. The sequenced sample consisted of CD8+ T cells from PBMCs. The sequence derives from a human donor with Susac syndrome. The chain recombines TRBV5-1 with TRBJ1-1; D uncertain. CDR3 coding DNA: TGCGCCAGCAGCTTGTCCGTGGTCACTGAAGCTTTCTTT. It translates to CASSLSVVTEAFF.